The T cell receptor (beta chain) described here comes from a study of immune heterogeneity within non-small cell lung tumors. Study-wide context: There was 1 tumor not otherwise specified, along with some 10 non-squamous carcinomas and 4 squamous cell carcinomas.

Per the germline V gene, CDR1 is MNHEY and CDR2 is SVGEGT. V was pared by 6 bases and J by 0 bases, with 7 bases of the junction left unmatched. There are 17 residues in the CDR3. CDR3 of TCR beta was amplified by multiplex PCR that used 32 V and 13 J primers. A single record per CDR3 protein comes from TCRdb applying MiXCR to the multiplex PCR reads. The profile shows about 4,700 distinct CDR3 sequences, 20% to 25% of them singletons. Whole-study findings and limits: Significant yet moderate, the positive correlation between local T-cell clonality and local tumor mutational burden reached an R of about 0.34.

This clonotype occurred a few times. What it recognizes is unknown. The starting template was genomic DNA from bulk tumor, approximately 600 ng per sample. Biopsy collection occurred during surgery, with several far-apart biopsies per primary tumor. The patients were newly diagnosed with non-small cell lung cancer, had not been treated, and had curative surgery. This chain links TRBV6-2 or TRBV6-3 with TRBJ2-2, with TRBD1 identical over 10 bases. The sequenced sample was lung tumor tissue. This TCR came from a man between 60 and 70 years old with non-small cell lung cancer. The CDR3 spells CASSPVTGGANTGELFF. The CDR3, as DNA: TGTGCCAGCAGCCCCGTGACAGGGGGCGCGAACACCGGGGAGCTGTTTTTT.